Listed below are T cell receptor beta chains from one sample, sequenced in a study of shared clonotypes between healthy human individuals. Profiling relied on immunoSEQ multiplex PCR, and the TCRdb table lists in-frame clones only, not all of them. The repertoire holds about 1 million clones, with around 75% as singletons. The source material was memory CD4+ T cells sorted from blood. The receptors were sampled from a young man in good health. CDR3s include the opening cysteine and the closing phenylalanine or tryptophan. Each record gives: V gene, CDR3 protein.

V: TRBV5-1; CDR3: CASSLAWGAGETQYF
V: TRBV5-1; CDR3: CASSLKVEQFF
V: TRBV5-4; CDR3: CASSLGQGAVEQYF
V: TRBV7-9; CDR3: CASSSRWGSSYEQYF
V: TRBV6-5; CDR3: CASSSHLDTGELFF
V: TRBV7-2; CDR3: CASSLVEPSGRARGTQYF
V: TRBV6-1; CDR3: CASRLAGNNEQFF
V: TRBV10-3; CDR3: CAISQSGPAPQHF
V: TRBV7-2; CDR3: CASRPPGSSYEQYF
V: TRBV7-9; CDR3: CASSTRLAGGDTQYF
V: TRBV4-3; CDR3: CASSQDAPRGGAYSGNTIYF
V: TRBV28; CDR3: CASSFEPGRFGNQPQHF
V: TRBV7-2; CDR3: CASSPGTSGRADFETQYF
V: TRBV7-2; CDR3: CASRTLDVTGELFF
V: TRBV29-1; CDR3: CSVERSSGNEQYF
V: TRBV6-5; CDR3: CASRGTTYGYTF
V: TRBV9; CDR3: CASTPGPRTDTQYF
V: TRBV4-3; CDR3: CASSPSGRAPNEQFF
V: TRBV30; CDR3: CAWRPGHLYEQYF
V: TRBV15; CDR3: CATSRDVQGSNQPQHF
V: TRBV30; CDR3: CAWSWVDTEAFF
V: TRBV19; CDR3: CASVETGGNSPLHF
V: TRBV9; CDR3: CASSVWDRGSPLHF
V: TRBV7-2; CDR3: CASSLTQLTGELFF
V: TRBV18; CDR3: CASSPQGDTQYF
V: TRBV6-5; CDR3: CASSSRGSGQVF
V: TRBV27; CDR3: CASSRRQANTGELFF
V: TRBV18; CDR3: CASSPSTQIEQFF
V: TRBV5-4; CDR3: CASSSRRGGPTYEQYF
V: TRBV19; CDR3: CASSIDRRGYGYTF
V: TRBV30; CDR3: CAWSVLAGVTGELFF
V: TRBV7-9; CDR3: CACDRGATEAFF
V: TRBV6-6; CDR3: CASNLRENRGHSPLHF
V: TRBV19; CDR3: CASSLDRGKRDGYTF
V: TRBV28; CDR3: CASSSPLLSSGRKGEQYF
V: TRBV30; CDR3: CAWSVNSNYGYTF
V: TRBV7-2; CDR3: CASSKSGGDEKLFF
V: TRBV19; CDR3: CASSIQGGSRELFF
V: TRBV7-6; CDR3: CASRQRTMPLGTTKNIQYF
V: TRBV12-2; CDR3: CASPIQRQGYQETQYF
V: TRBV30; CDR3: CAWSVVGTTNTGELFF
V: TRBV30; CDR3: CAWSVRVLAGDTQYF
V: TRBV23-1; CDR3: CASSQSDRVRTDTQYF
V: TRBV5-1; CDR3: CASRSSATNEKLFF
V: TRBV9; CDR3: CASSAGLAGGEQYF
V: TRBV2; CDR3: CASSELGQGRGQYF
V: TRBV6-1; CDR3: CASSETDSNQPQHF
V: TRBV19; CDR3: CATSTHSYEQYF
V: TRBV25-1; CDR3: CASSEWREPNEQFF
V: TRBV5-1; CDR3: CASSPNPTVSTDTQYF
V: TRBV4-2; CDR3: CASSLIGDSGNTIYF
V: TRBV18; CDR3: CASSQNDGGETQYF
V: TRBV19; CDR3: CASTYPGWTSGNTIYF
V: TRBV7-9; CDR3: CASSLDDRPQHF
V: TRBV19; CDR3: CASSIAGLAGEIYNEQFF
V: TRBV30; CDR3: CAWRSRDTQYF
V: TRBV6-5; CDR3: CASSLGIFNEQFF
V: TRBV6-5; CDR3: CASSYGGSAGGKTQYF
V: TRBV11-2; CDR3: CASSTWTGRNLYEQYF